This entry features one T cell receptor (beta chain) sequence. This record belongs to a study of T cells in tumors and immune-related adverse events. This CDR3 contains 12 residues. V lost 7 bases, J lost 5 bases, and 11 bases lay in between. Germline V gives CDR1 LGHNT, CDR2 FRNRAP. Using immunoSEQ multiplex PCR, the repertoire was profiled, and TCRdb retains in-frame clones only, with some absent. The sample carries around 10,000 clones, around 90% recorded once. The rearrangement links TRBV12-5 to TRBJ1-1; D gene uncertain. The sequence derives from a female donor with metastatic renal cell carcinoma. The specimen comprised lymph node tissue, sampled from a patient treated with anti-PD-1 therapy. CDR3 nucleotide sequence: TGTGCTAGTGCCTGGGGTCGGACTGAAGCTTTCTTT. Protein: CASAWGRTEAFF. The complete variable domain, with remaining parts taken from reference TRBV12-5 and TRBJ1-1, reads DARVTQTPRHKVTEMGQEVTMRCQPILGHNTVFWYRQTMMQGLELLAYFRNRAPLDDSGMPKDRFSAEMPDATLATLKIQPSEPRDSAVYFCASAWGRTEAFFGQGTRLTVV.